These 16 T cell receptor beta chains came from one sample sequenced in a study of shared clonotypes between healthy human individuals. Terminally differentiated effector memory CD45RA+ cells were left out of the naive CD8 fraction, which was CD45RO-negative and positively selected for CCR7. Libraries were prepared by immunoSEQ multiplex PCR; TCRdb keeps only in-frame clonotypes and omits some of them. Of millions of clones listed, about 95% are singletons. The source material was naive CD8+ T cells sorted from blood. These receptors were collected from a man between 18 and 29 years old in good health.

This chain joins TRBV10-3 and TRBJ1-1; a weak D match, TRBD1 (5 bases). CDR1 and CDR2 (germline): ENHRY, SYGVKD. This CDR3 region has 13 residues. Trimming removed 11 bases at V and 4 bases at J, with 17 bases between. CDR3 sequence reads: CAFRVEQGTEAFF. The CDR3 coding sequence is TGTGCCTTCCGGGTCGAGCAGGGCACTGAAGCTTTCTTT.

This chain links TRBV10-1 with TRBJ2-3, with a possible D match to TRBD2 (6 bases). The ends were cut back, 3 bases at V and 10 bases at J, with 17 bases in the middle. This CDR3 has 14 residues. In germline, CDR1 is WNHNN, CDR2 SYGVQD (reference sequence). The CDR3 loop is CASSEGLATGAQYF. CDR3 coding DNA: TGCGCCAGCAGTGAAGGACTCGCGACGGGGGCGCAGTATTTT.

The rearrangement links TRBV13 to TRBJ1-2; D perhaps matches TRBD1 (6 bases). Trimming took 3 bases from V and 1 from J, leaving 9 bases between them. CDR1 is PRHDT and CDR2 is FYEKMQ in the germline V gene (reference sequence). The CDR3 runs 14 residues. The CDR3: CASSLNRVNYGYTF. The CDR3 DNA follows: TGTGCCAGCAGCTTGAACAGGGTTAACTATGGCTACACCTTC.

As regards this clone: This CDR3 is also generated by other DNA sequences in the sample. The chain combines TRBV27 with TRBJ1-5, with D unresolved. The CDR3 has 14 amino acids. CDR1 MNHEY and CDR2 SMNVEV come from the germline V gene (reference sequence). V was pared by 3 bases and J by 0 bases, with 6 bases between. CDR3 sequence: CASSFTGSNQPQHF. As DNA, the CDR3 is TGTGCCAGCAGTTTTACGGGTAGCAATCAGCCCCAGCATTTT.

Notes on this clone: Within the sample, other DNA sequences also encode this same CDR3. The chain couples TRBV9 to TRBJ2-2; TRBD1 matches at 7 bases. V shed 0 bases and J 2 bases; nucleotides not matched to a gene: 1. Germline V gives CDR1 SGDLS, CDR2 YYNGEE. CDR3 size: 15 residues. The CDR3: CASSVGTGNTGELFF. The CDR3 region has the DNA TGTGCCAGCAGCGTAGGGACAGGTAACACCGGGGAGCTGTTTTTT. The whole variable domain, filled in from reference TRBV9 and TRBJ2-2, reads DSGVTQTPKHLITATGQRVTLRCSPRSGDLSVYWYQQSLDQGLQFLIQYYNGEERAKGNILERFSAQQFPDLHSELNLSSLELGDSALYFCASSVGTGNTGELFFGEGSRLTVL.

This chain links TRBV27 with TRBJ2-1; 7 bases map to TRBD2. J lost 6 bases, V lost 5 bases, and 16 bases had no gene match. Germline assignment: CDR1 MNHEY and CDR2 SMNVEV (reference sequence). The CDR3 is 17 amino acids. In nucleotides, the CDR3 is TGTGCCAGCAGTCCTACCCGAGGCGGGGGAGTCCTCAATGAGCAGTTCTTC. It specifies CASSPTRGGGVLNEQFF.

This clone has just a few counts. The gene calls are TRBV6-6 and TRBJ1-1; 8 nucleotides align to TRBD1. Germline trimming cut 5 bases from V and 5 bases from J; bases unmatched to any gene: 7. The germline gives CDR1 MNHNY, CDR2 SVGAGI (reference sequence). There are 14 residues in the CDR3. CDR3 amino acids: CASSPPGQATEAFF. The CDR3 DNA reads TGTGCCAGCAGTCCTCCGGGACAGGCAACTGAAGCTTTCTTT.

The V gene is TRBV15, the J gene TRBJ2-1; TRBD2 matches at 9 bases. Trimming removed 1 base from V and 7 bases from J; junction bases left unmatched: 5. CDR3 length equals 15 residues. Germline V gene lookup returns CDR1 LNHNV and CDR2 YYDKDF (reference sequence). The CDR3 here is CATSRVREGRNEQFF. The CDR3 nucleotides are TGTGCCACCAGCAGAGTGCGGGAGGGCCGGAATGAGCAGTTCTTC. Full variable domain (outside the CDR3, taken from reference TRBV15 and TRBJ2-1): DAMVIQNPRYQVTQFGKPVTLSCSQTLNHNVMYWYQQKSSQAPKLLFHYYDKDFNNEADTPDNFQSRRPNTSFCFLDIRSPGLGDTAMYLCATSRVREGRNEQFFGPGTRLTVL.

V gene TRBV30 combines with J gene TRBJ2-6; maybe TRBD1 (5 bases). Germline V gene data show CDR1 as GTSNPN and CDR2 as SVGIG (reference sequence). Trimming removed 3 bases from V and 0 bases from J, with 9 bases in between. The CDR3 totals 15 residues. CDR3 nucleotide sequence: TGTGCCTGGAGCCTAGGGGTCTCTGGGGCCAACGTCCTGACTTTC. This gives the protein CAWSLGVSGANVLTF.

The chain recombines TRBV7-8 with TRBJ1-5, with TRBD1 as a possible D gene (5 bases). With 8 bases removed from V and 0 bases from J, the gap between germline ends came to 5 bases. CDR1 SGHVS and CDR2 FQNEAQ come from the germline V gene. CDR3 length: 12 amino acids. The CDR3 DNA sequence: TGTGCCAGCGGACATAGCAATCAGCCCCAGCATTTT. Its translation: CASGHSNQPQHF.

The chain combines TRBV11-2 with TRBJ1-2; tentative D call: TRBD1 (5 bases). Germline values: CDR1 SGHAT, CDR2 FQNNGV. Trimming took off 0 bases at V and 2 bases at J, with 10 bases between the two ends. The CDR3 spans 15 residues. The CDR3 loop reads CASSLESPGNYGYTF. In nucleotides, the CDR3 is TGTGCCAGCAGCTTAGAATCCCCAGGGAACTATGGCTACACCTTC.

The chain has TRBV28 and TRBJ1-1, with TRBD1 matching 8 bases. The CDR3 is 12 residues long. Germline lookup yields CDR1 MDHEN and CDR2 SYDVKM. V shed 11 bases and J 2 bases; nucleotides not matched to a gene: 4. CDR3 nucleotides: TGTGCCGAAGGACAGGGAAACACTGAAGCTTTCTTT. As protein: CAEGQGNTEAFF.

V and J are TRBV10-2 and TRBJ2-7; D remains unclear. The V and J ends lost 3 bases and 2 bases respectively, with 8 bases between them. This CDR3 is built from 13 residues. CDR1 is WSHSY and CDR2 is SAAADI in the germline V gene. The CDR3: CASSEYYTYEQYF. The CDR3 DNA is TGCGCCAGCAGTGAATACTACACCTACGAGCAGTACTTC.

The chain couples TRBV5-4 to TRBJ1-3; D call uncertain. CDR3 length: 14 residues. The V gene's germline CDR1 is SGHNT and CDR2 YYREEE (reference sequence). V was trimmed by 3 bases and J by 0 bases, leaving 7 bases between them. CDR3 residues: CASSSDLSGNTIYF. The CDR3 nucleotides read TGTGCCAGCAGCTCGGACCTCTCTGGAAACACCATATATTTT. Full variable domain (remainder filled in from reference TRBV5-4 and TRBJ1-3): ETGVTQSPTHLIKTRGQQVTLRCSSQSGHNTVSWYQQALGQGPQFIFQYYREEENGRGNFPPRFSGLQFPNYSSELNVNALELDDSALYLCASSSDLSGNTIYFGEGSWLTVV.

In DNA form, the CDR3 reads TGTGCCTGGAACGAGGGGACGACAAGCTCCTACGAGCAGTACTTC. It yields the protein CAWNEGTTSSYEQYF. The chain combines TRBV30 with TRBJ2-5; D tentatively fits TRBD1 or TRBD2 (5 bases each). TRBJ2-7 matches the DNA end more closely, so the J call is doubtful. Looked up from germline, CDR1 is GTSNPN and CDR2 is SVGIG (reference sequence). This CDR3 has 15 residues.

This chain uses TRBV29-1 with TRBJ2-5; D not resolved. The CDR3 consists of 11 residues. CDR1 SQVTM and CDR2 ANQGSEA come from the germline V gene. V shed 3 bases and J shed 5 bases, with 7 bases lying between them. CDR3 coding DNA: TGCAGCGTTGATCTTGATGAGACCCAGTACTTC. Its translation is CSVDLDETQYF.